Listed below are T cell receptor beta chains from one sample, sequenced in a study of metastatic and nonmetastatic thyroid tumors. TCRdb re-called the PCR reads with MiXCR. The sample includes 10,000 to 15,000 clones, approximately 26% of them seen just once. The sample was tumor tissue. The receptor set was obtained from a female donor with papillary thyroid cancer or a benign thyroid nodule (not recorded which). Some clones in this sample may be carry-over from other donors' samples. Both conserved end residues are part of each CDR3. Fields, in order: V gene, D gene, clone size, J gene, CDR3 protein, CDR3 DNA. The D gene is left open where the match is weak. Not all rows give a size; the values are once, few, many and, for expanded clones, a class.

v_gene: TRBV27
d_gene: .
abundance: medium-sized
j_gene: TRBJ2-1
CDR3aa: CASSLGAGSEQFF
CDR3nt: TGTGCCAGCAGTTTAGGGGCTGGGAGTGAGCAGTTCTTC

v_gene: TRBV20-1
d_gene: .
abundance: .
j_gene: TRBJ1-5
CDR3aa: CSARSQNQPQHF
CDR3nt: TGCAGTGCTCGAAGTCAAAATCAGCCCCAGCATTTT

v_gene: TRBV20-1
d_gene: .
abundance: many
j_gene: TRBJ2-1
CDR3aa: CSASGHSEQFF
CDR3nt: TGCAGTGCCTCGGGCCACAGTGAGCAGTTCTTC

v_gene: TRBV29-1
d_gene: .
abundance: many
j_gene: TRBJ2-7
CDR3aa: CSAGEGRGSYEQYF
CDR3nt: TGCAGCGCTGGGGAGGGCAGGGGTTCCTACGAGCAGTACTTC

v_gene: TRBV6-5
d_gene: .
abundance: medium-sized
j_gene: TRBJ1-1
CDR3aa: CASSYPGANTEAFF
CDR3nt: TGTGCCAGCAGTTACCCAGGGGCCAACACTGAAGCTTTCTTT

v_gene: TRBV28
d_gene: .
abundance: few
j_gene: TRBJ1-1
CDR3aa: CASSFGQNTEAFF
CDR3nt: TGTGCCAGCAGTTTTGGACAGAACACTGAAGCTTTCTTT

v_gene: TRBV6-1
d_gene: TRBD2
abundance: medium-sized
j_gene: TRBJ2-2
CDR3aa: CASSLASGNTGELFF
CDR3nt: TGTGCCAGCAGTTTGGCTAGCGGGAACACCGGGGAGCTGTTTTTT

v_gene: TRBV7-3
d_gene: TRBD1
abundance: .
j_gene: TRBJ1-4
CDR3aa: CASSTGQVGNLVF
CDR3nt: TGTGCCAGCAGCACTGGACAGGTGGGGAACCTGGTTTTT

v_gene: TRBV6-6
d_gene: TRBD1
abundance: medium-sized
j_gene: TRBJ2-5
CDR3aa: CASSYPGDREETQYF
CDR3nt: TGTGCCAGCAGTTACCCCGGGGACAGGGAAGAGACCCAGTACTTC

v_gene: TRBV7-2
d_gene: TRBD2
abundance: .
j_gene: TRBJ2-5
CDR3aa: CASSRRASGGRETQCF
CDR3nt: TGTGCCAGCAGCCGTAGGGCTAGCGGAGGGCGAGAGACCCAGTGCTTC

v_gene: TRBV13
d_gene: .
abundance: .
j_gene: TRBJ2-7
CDR3aa: CASSLASSYEQYF
CDR3nt: TGTGCCAGCAGCTTGGCAAGCTCCTACGAGCAGTACTTC

v_gene: TRBV11-2
d_gene: .
abundance: .
j_gene: TRBJ1-2
CDR3aa: CASSLGVGEAGYTF
CDR3nt: TGTGCCAGCAGCTTAGGGGTAGGGGAGGCTGGCTACACCTTC

v_gene: TRBV18
d_gene: TRBD1
abundance: .
j_gene: TRBJ1-1
CDR3aa: CASSDRVGTEAFF
CDR3nt: TGTGCCAGCTCAGACAGGGTTGGGACTGAAGCTTTCTTT

v_gene: TRBV15
d_gene: .
abundance: few
j_gene: TRBJ2-6
CDR3aa: CATSTRAGQPGANVLTF
CDR3nt: TGTGCCACCAGCACCCGAGCCGGACAACCTGGGGCCAACGTCCTGACTTTC

v_gene: TRBV19
d_gene: .
abundance: many
j_gene: TRBJ1-5
CDR3aa: CASSISRSGHQPQHF
CDR3nt: TGTGCCAGTAGTATCAGTAGATCAGGGCATCAGCCCCAGCATTTT

v_gene: TRBV19
d_gene: TRBD1
abundance: medium-sized
j_gene: TRBJ2-1
CDR3aa: CASQATGSSYNEQFF
CDR3nt: TGTGCCAGCCAAGCGACAGGGAGCTCCTACAATGAGCAGTTCTTC

v_gene: TRBV5-1
d_gene: .
abundance: once
j_gene: TRBJ2-1
CDR3aa: CASSLAEESYNEQFF
CDR3nt: TGCGCCAGCAGCTTGGCCGAAGAGTCCTACAATGAGCAGTTCTTC

v_gene: TRBV6-1
d_gene: .
abundance: .
j_gene: TRBJ1-1
CDR3aa: CASYREINTEAFF
CDR3nt: TGTGCCAGCTACAGGGAGATTAACACTGAAGCTTTCTTT

v_gene: TRBV6-1
d_gene: TRBD1
abundance: .
j_gene: TRBJ1-3
CDR3aa: CASSEATGGKNTIYF
CDR3nt: TGTGCCAGCAGTGAAGCGACAGGGGGCAAAAACACCATATATTTT

v_gene: TRBV14
d_gene: TRBD1
abundance: many
j_gene: TRBJ1-1
CDR3aa: CASSTGTEYNTEAFF
CDR3nt: TGTGCCAGCAGCACCGGGACAGAATACAACACTGAAGCTTTCTTT

v_gene: TRBV20-1
d_gene: TRBD1
abundance: .
j_gene: TRBJ1-2
CDR3aa: CSARTRDSNLYGYTF
CDR3nt: TGCAGTGCTAGGACCCGGGACAGCAACCTCTATGGCTACACCTTC

v_gene: TRBV4-1
d_gene: TRBD1
abundance: .
j_gene: TRBJ2-1
CDR3aa: CASSVDRGNEQFF
CDR3nt: TGCGCCAGCAGCGTCGACAGGGGTAATGAGCAGTTCTTC

v_gene: TRBV6-1
d_gene: .
abundance: medium-sized
j_gene: TRBJ1-3
CDR3aa: CASTIDPIDFGNTIYF
CDR3nt: TGTGCCAGCACCATCGATCCGATAGACTTCGGAAACACCATATATTTT

v_gene: TRBV27
d_gene: .
abundance: .
j_gene: TRBJ2-7
CDR3aa: CASGLLAAGYEQYF
CDR3nt: TGTGCCAGCGGTTTATTGGCAGCCGGATACGAGCAGTACTTC

v_gene: TRBV6-5
d_gene: .
abundance: medium-sized
j_gene: TRBJ1-1
CDR3aa: CASSYVEGRTEAFF
CDR3nt: TGTGCCAGCAGTTACGTGGAGGGAAGAACTGAAGCTTTCTTT